This T cell receptor (beta chain) was recovered during a study of PD-1 blockade in classical Hodgkin lymphoma. Across the study: Patients were infused with nivolumab 3 mg/kg every 2 weeks. Study conclusions and caveats: Diversity similar to that of newly diagnosed patients was seen at baseline in complete responders. A significant rise in TCR diversity by C4D1 was seen for CD4+ but not CD8+ cells.

Note on this clone: Its specificity is not known.

In every patient, relapse followed autologous stem cell transplantation, while exposure to brentuximab vedotin differed. Best overall response was complete response, partial response or progressive disease in these relapsed/refractory classical Hodgkin lymphoma patients. This CDR3 spans 13 amino acids. Germline assignment: CDR1 LNHDA and CDR2 SQIVND (reference sequence). Deletions cut 4 bases from V and 4 bases from J, with 10 bases between. TCRdb's table, derived via immunoSEQ multiplex PCR, lists solely in-frame clones and lacks some. The table lists approximately 100,000 clones, around 89% of them singletons.

Sequencing was performed on peripheral blood mononuclear cells (PBMCs), taken before the second cycle of nivolumab. The origin of this receptor is a human donor with classical Hodgkin lymphoma. The chain carries TRBV19 and TRBJ1-2, with D possibly TRBD1 on 5 matching bases. The CDR3 DNA sequence: TGTGCCAGTAGTAAGGTTAGGGGCTATGGCTACACCTTC. Translation: CASSKVRGYGYTF.